Described below is a single TCR beta chain sequence and its context. The data belong to a study of blood T cell repertoires in COVID-19. Produced via immunoSEQ multiplex PCR; TCRdb's table is partial and in-frame only. Among 23,000 or so clones listed, 65% to 90% were seen once. After removal of 2 bases from V and 7 bases from J, the junction contained 13 bases not matched to a gene. The CDR3 sequence is 17 residues long. The germline gives CDR1 SGHRS, CDR2 YFSETQ. The chain uses TRBV5-1 and TRBJ2-2; 8 bases are shared with TRBD1. Sequencing was carried out using peripheral blood. The receptor comes from a woman of 80 years or more with acute or convalescent COVID-19. CDR3 nucleotides: TGCGCCAGCAGCTTACAGATCCGACAGGGGTCGAGCGGGGAGCTGTTTTTT. This sequence encodes CASSLQIRQGSSGELFF.